The 2 T cell receptor beta chains in this list originate from one sample, sequenced in a study of OX40 agonist ivuxolimab in advanced cancers. The protocol used for the library was the immunoSEQ multiplex PCR assay. Imported from immuneACCESS, the table was reduced by TCRdb to in-frame sequences with V and J called. These copies leave out some clones; in studies compared against another copy, an unresolved V gene accounts for under half, and the cause of the remainder is not known. The sample yields 99,000 or so clones; approximately 95% were counted once. The ten largest clones add up to just over 2% of the sample. The sequencing here drew on CD4+ or CD8+ T cells sorted from blood, taken in a trial of the OX40 agonist ivuxolimab. The receptors here all came from an adult with an advanced solid tumor such as melanoma, head and neck, liver or kidney cancer.

This chain links TRBV28 with TRBJ1-5; possible D gene TRBD1, 6 bases. With 3 bases removed from V and 3 bases from J, the gap between germline ends came to 12 bases. The germline CDR1 and CDR2 sequences are MDHEN and SYDVKM. The CDR3 contains 15 residues. DNA of the CDR3: TGTGCCAGCAGTTTTTTAGGACAGAACAATCAGCCCCAGCATTTT. It is translated as CASSFLGQNNQPQHF.

The chain employs TRBV7-9 and TRBJ1-2; 9 bases map to TRBD1. The CDR3 covers 16 residues. With V trimmed by 0 bases and J by 3 bases, 5 bases remained unmatched. The germline gives CDR1 SEHNR, CDR2 FQNEAQ (reference sequence). CDR3: CASSLAHRGRDYGYTF. CDR3 coding DNA: TGTGCCAGCAGCTTAGCGCACAGGGGGCGCGACTATGGCTACACCTTC.